The 25 T cell receptor beta chains listed next were all sequenced from one sample in a study of cytomegalovirus exposure and HLA in healthy donors. Assay: immunoSEQ multiplex PCR; the TCRdb copy retains only in-frame clones and omits some. This sample has under 200,000 clones, with 96% found just once. Input material: PBMCs. These receptors all come from a woman aged 18-29 years in good health and CMV-seronegative.

This clone was seen a single time. CDR3 sequence reads: CASSPTRVRQETQYF. CDR3 nucleotides: TGTGCCAGCTCACCAACCAGGGTCAGACAAGAGACCCAGTACTTC. The chain links TRBV18 to TRBJ2-5, with D perhaps TRBD1 (5 bases). Germline-derived CDR1 and CDR2 are KGHSH and LQKENI. This CDR3 contains 15 residues. The V and J ends lost 2 bases and 2 bases respectively, with 12 bases between them.

This rearrangement joins TRBV2 to TRBJ1-6, with D perhaps TRBD1 (6 bases). Between the trimmed V and J ends, which lost 6 bases and 9 bases, there was a span of 15 bases. This CDR3 comprises 14 residues. Per germline, CDR1 SNHLY and CDR2 FYNNEI. CDR3 sequence reads: CASSKQGGSSPLHF. CDR3 nucleotides: TGTGCCAGCAGCAAACAGGGTGGGAGTTCACCCCTCCACTTT.

The V gene is TRBV7-9, the J gene TRBJ1-2; a weak D match, TRBD1 (6 bases). Between the trimmed V and J ends, which lost 5 bases and 5 bases, there was a span of 30 bases. Per germline, CDR1 SEHNR and CDR2 FQNEAQ (reference sequence). The CDR3 length is 19 residues. CDR3 sequence (DNA): TGTGCCAGCAGCCCATATGGGAAATCGGACAGCGCTGGGGAATATGGCTACACCTTC. This gives the protein CASSPYGKSDSAGEYGYTF.

The rearrangement joins TRBV7-9 to TRBJ2-3; 7 bases are a match to TRBD2. V lost 5 bases and J lost 2; bases outside the gene matches: 7. Germline V lookup: CDR1 SEHNR, CDR2 FQNEAQ (reference sequence). This CDR3 spans 15 amino acids. The CDR3 here is CASSPAGIITDTQYF. In DNA, the CDR3 is TGTGCCAGCAGCCCAGCGGGGATAATCACAGATACGCAGTATTTT.

The chain has TRBV30 and TRBJ2-7; 7 bases are a match to TRBD1. This CDR3 is 14 amino acids long. J was trimmed by 6 bases and V by 5 bases; bases with no gene match: 13. The germline V gene has CDR1 GTSNPN and CDR2 SVGIG (reference sequence). The CDR3 nucleotides read TGTGCCTGGCTCGACCAAGGACAGGTGCGCGAGCAGTACTTC. Translating it yields CAWLDQGQVREQYF.

This chain connects TRBV11-3 to TRBJ1-2; 8 bases fit TRBD1. The V and J ends lost 4 bases and 4 bases, in that order; junction bases with no gene match: 8. The CDR3 loop spans 15 amino acids. Germline CDR1 reads SGHNT; CDR2 reads YENEEA. Here the CDR3 reads CASSWRDRLCYGYTF. The CDR3, as DNA: TGTGCCAGCAGCTGGAGGGACAGGTTATGCTATGGCTACACCTTC.

This chain's CDR3 is CASTPGAGNEQFF. The CDR3 region has the DNA TGTGCCAGTACCCCCGGGGCGGGGAATGAGCAGTTCTTC. The chain has TRBV19 and TRBJ2-1; tentative D call: TRBD2 (6 bases). Trimming took off 7 bases at V and 7 bases at J, with 14 bases between the two ends. CDR3 length: 13 amino acids. CDR1 is LNHDA, CDR2 SQIVND, per germline (reference sequence).

This chain links TRBV6-1 with TRBJ1-2; TRBD1 agrees at 7 bases. Germline CDR1 reads MNHNS; CDR2 reads SASEGT. This CDR3 is 13 amino acids long. V shed 2 bases, J shed 6 bases, and the junction held 3 bases outside the gene matches. The CDR3 here is CASSESGGHGYTF. In DNA, the CDR3 is TGTGCCAGCAGTGAATCAGGGGGGCATGGCTACACCTTC.

This sequence joins TRBV4-1 and TRBJ2-7; D is uncertain. V was clipped by 0 bases and J by 0 bases, with 15 bases between them. The germline gives CDR1 MGHRA, CDR2 YSYEKL. This CDR3 is built from 17 residues. The CDR3 nucleotides read TGCGCCAGCAGCCAAGATTTCTTCAGGCCGAGCTCCTACGAGCAGTACTTC. Its translation is CASSQDFFRPSSYEQYF.

The chain is built from TRBV9 and TRBJ2-3; D is ambiguous. V was cut by 4 bases and J by 6 bases, with 12 bases left in between. In germline, CDR1 is SGDLS, CDR2 YYNGEE. The CDR3 runs to 13 residues. CDR3: CASSPPPADTQYF. In nucleotides, the CDR3 is TGTGCCAGCAGCCCCCCGCCTGCGGATACGCAGTATTTT. Drawing the rest from reference TRBV9 and TRBJ2-3, the complete variable domain is DSGVTQTPKHLITATGQRVTLRCSPRSGDLSVYWYQQSLDQGLQFLIQYYNGEERAKGNILERFSAQQFPDLHSELNLSSLELGDSALYFCASSPPPADTQYFGPGTRLTVL.

The rearrangement uses TRBV27 and TRBJ1-3; D is uncertain. V gave up 9 bases and J gave up 4 bases, with 13 bases separating them. This CDR3 contains 13 residues. Per the germline V gene, CDR1 is MNHEY and CDR2 is SMNVEV (reference sequence). DNA of the CDR3: TGTGCCAGTGGGAGATTGGGGGGAAACACCATATATTTT. Translated: CASGRLGGNTIYF.

The chain links TRBV15 to TRBJ1-2; the D is unclear. CDR1 LNHNV and CDR2 YYDKDF come from the germline V gene (reference sequence). The V end lost 0 bases, the J end lost 2 bases, and 16 bases lay between the germline ends. The CDR3 spans 17 residues. The CDR3 loop reads CATSRDGSRLLNYGYTF. The CDR3 bases are TGTGCCACCAGCAGAGATGGGAGCAGGCTCCTAAACTATGGCTACACCTTC.

CDR3 sequence reads: CASSFGLPEAFF. The CDR3 DNA reads TGTGCCAGCAGCTTCGGACTGCCCGAAGCTTTCTTT. The V call is TRBV11-2, the J call TRBJ1-1; D uncertain. CDR3 size: 12 residues. Germline V CDR1 and CDR2: SGHAT, FQNNGV. V was pared by 3 bases and J by 8 bases, with 10 bases between.

The chain joins TRBV9 to TRBJ2-5; tentatively, D is TRBD1 (5 bases). V dropped 0 bases and J dropped 5 bases, with 8 bases sitting between them. The CDR3 length is 13 residues. Looked up from germline, CDR1 is SGDLS and CDR2 is YYNGEE. The chain's CDR3 is CASSVEGWETQYF. In nucleotides, the CDR3 is TGTGCCAGCAGCGTAGAGGGGTGGGAGACCCAGTACTTC.

V and J are TRBV9 and TRBJ2-2, with TRBD1 as a possible D gene (5 bases). Trimming took off 4 bases at V and 0 bases at J, with 16 bases between the two ends. Germline V CDR1 and CDR2: SGDLS, YYNGEE. The CDR3 is 17 amino acids. As DNA, the CDR3 is TGTGCCAGCAGCAGCCCCTACAGGTCCCCGAACACCGGGGAGCTGTTTTTT. Its protein is CASSSPYRSPNTGELFF.

The V call is TRBV7-9, the J call TRBJ1-6; the match to TRBD1 covers 10 bases. This CDR3 contains 16 residues. CDR1 and CDR2 (germline): SEHNR, FQNEAQ (reference sequence). V lost 2 bases and J lost 10; bases outside the gene matches: 8. This CDR3 reads CASSLRRDRGHSPLHF. The CDR3 nucleotides read TGTGCCAGCAGCTTAAGGCGGGACAGGGGTCACTCACCCCTCCACTTT. The complete variable domain, with remaining parts taken from reference TRBV7-9 and TRBJ1-6, reads DTGVSQNPRHKITKRGQNVTFRCDPISEHNRLYWYRQTLGQGPEFLTYFQNEAQLEKSRLLSDRFSAERPKGSFSTLEIQRTEQGDSAMYLCASSLRRDRGHSPLHFGNGTRLTVT.

The CDR3 spells CASSITPGPNEQYF. The CDR3 nucleotides read TGTGCCAGTAGTATAACCCCAGGGCCCAACGAGCAGTACTTC. This sequence joins TRBV19 and TRBJ2-7; perhaps TRBD1 as D (5 bases). This CDR3 has 14 amino acids. Per germline, CDR1 LNHDA and CDR2 SQIVND (reference sequence). Trimming removed 2 bases at V and 5 bases at J, with 13 bases between.

The chain links TRBV4-3 to TRBJ2-7; D may be TRBD1 (6 bases). CDR1 and CDR2 (germline): LGHNA, YSLEER. Trimming removed 4 bases at V and 6 bases at J, with 13 bases between. The CDR3 extends over 13 amino acids. CDR3 amino acids: CASSREQGSEQYF. For the CDR3, the DNA is TGCGCCAGCAGCCGGGAACAGGGTAGCGAGCAGTACTTC.

This rearrangement joins TRBV7-2 to TRBJ1-1; D is ambiguous. Germline V CDR1 and CDR2: SGHTA, FQGNSA. Trimming cost V 2 bases and J 0 bases, with 7 bases left between them. The CDR3 spans 14 residues. This CDR3 is CASSLPVMNTEAFF. The CDR3 nucleotides are TGTGCCAGCAGCTTACCAGTCATGAACACTGAAGCTTTCTTT.

The chain joins TRBV7-2 to TRBJ1-1; 7 bases line up with TRBD1. V lost 5 bases, J lost 3 bases, and 6 bases stayed unmatched. Germline V lookup: CDR1 SGHTA, CDR2 FQGNSA. The length of the CDR3 is 14 residues. The CDR3 coding sequence is TGTGCCAGCAGCCCCGGGACAGCCTACACTGAAGCTTTCTTT. As protein: CASSPGTAYTEAFF. The variable domain in full, with the rest retrieved from reference TRBV7-2 and TRBJ1-1, is GAGVSQSPSNKVTEKGKDVELRCDPISGHTALYWYRQSLGQGLEFLIYFQGNSAPDKSGLPSDRFSAERTGGSVSTLTIQRTQQEDSAVYLCASSPGTAYTEAFFGQGTRLTVV.

The chain uses TRBV4-2 and TRBJ1-3; D is possibly TRBD1 (5 bases). In germline, CDR1 is LGHNA, CDR2 YNFKEQ. Trimming stripped 5 bases from V and 0 bases from J, with 14 bases between. This CDR3 has 16 residues. The CDR3 protein is CASSSWRGSSGNTIYF. CDR3 coding DNA: TGTGCCAGCAGCTCCTGGAGGGGTTCCTCTGGAAACACCATATATTTT.

The rearrangement uses TRBV7-9 and TRBJ2-1; 8 positions match TRBD2. Germline V gives CDR1 SEHNR, CDR2 FQNEAQ (reference sequence). This CDR3 has 15 residues. V was pared by 2 bases and J by 4 bases, with 4 bases of the junction left unmatched. CDR3 sequence reads: CASSLSASGYNEQFF. The CDR3, as DNA: TGTGCCAGCAGCTTATCGGCTAGCGGGTACAATGAGCAGTTCTTC.

The rearrangement joins TRBV7-9 to TRBJ1-1, with 7 bases matching TRBD1. Germline assignment: CDR1 SEHNR and CDR2 FQNEAQ (reference sequence). V was clipped by 5 bases and J by 4 bases; unmatched bases: 7. CDR3 length equals 14 residues. CDR3: CASSLESGGTEAFF. The CDR3 DNA follows: TGTGCCAGCAGCCTAGAGTCAGGGGGCACTGAAGCTTTCTTT.

The CDR3: CASRLDRGLYNEQFF. In DNA, the CDR3 is TGTGCCAGCAGGCTGGACAGGGGGCTTTACAATGAGCAGTTCTTC. The V call is TRBV6-5, the J call TRBJ2-1; 11 bases fit TRBD1. The CDR3 is 15 amino acids. Germline-derived CDR1 and CDR2 are MNHEY and SVGAGI. J lost 4 bases, V lost 6 bases, and 5 bases had no gene match.

The gene calls are TRBV4-3 and TRBJ2-7, with D uncertain. With 0 bases removed from V and 3 bases from J, the gap between germline ends came to 9 bases. This CDR3 is 14 amino acids long. Germline loops: CDR1 LGHNA, CDR2 YSLEER. CDR3 residues: CASSQDLSVYEQYF. Here the CDR3 DNA reads TGCGCCAGCAGCCAAGATCTATCCGTCTACGAGCAGTACTTC.